This T cell receptor beta chain was sequenced during a study of blood T cell repertoires in COVID-19. The CDR3 has 15 residues. V was clipped by 0 bases and J by 0 bases, with 9 bases between them. Germline V CDR1 and CDR2: SGDLS, YYNGEE. Sequencing used immunoSEQ multiplex PCR; TCRdb keeps in-frame clones, though not all of them. The data hold 200,000 to 300,000 clones, with 89% observed a single time. This chain joins TRBV9 and TRBJ1-2; D uncertain. This TCR was sampled from a woman younger than 45 with acute COVID-19. The source material was PBMCs or T cells enriched from blood (not recorded which). As DNA, the CDR3 is TGTGCCAGCAGCGTAGATGGAGCGACTAACTATGGCTACACCTTC. Amino acids: CASSVDGATNYGYTF.